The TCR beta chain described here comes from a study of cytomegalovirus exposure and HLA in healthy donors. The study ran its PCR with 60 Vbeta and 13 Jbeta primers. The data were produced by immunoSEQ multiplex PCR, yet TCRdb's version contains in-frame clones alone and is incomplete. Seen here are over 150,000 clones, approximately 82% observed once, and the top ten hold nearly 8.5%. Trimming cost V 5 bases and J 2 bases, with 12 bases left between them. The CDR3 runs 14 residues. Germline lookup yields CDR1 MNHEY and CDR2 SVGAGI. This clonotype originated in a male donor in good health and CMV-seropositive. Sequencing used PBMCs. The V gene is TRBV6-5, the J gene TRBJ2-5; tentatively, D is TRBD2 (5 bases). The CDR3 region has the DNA TGTGCCAGCAGTGAGCCGGGGAGACAAGAGACCCAGTACTTC. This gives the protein CASSEPGRQETQYF.